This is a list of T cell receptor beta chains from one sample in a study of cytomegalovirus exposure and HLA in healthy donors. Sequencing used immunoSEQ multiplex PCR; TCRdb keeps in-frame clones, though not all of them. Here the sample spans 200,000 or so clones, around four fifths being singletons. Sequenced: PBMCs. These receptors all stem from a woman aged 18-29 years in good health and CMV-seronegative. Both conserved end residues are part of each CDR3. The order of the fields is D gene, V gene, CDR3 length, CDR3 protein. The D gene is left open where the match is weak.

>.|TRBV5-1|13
CASSIGRGYEQYF
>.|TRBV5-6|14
CASSFTGSRYGYTF
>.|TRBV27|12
CASGTPTYEQYF
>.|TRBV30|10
CAWSRQEQYF
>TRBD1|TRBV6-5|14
CASSPRQGSQPQHF
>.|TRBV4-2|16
CASSQEGLLTGNTIYF
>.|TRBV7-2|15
CASSLGLTGSYEQYF
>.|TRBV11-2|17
CASSLAGGSSSYNEQFF
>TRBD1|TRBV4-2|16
CASSQVSGQGVGTQYF
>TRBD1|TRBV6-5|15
CASSHDRGRLNEQYF
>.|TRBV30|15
CAWSTLDKGDQPQHF
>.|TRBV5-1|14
CASSPIPMNTEAFF
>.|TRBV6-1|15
CASSEAGAGAYEQYF
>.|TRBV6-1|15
CASSESLGARYGYTF
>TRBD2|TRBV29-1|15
CSGGGTSGTSRAQYF
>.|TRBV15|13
CATSRDLGDEQYF
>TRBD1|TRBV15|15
CATSAGGATNEKLFF
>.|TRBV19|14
CASGVGGETDTQYF
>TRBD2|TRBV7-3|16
CASSLRASGGQETQYF
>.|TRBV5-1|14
CASSTLIGAGEQFF
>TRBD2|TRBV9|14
CASTPGLAHHEQYF
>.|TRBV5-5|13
CASSLDKGDGYTF
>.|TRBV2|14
CASRGLAGASPLHF
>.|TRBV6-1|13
CASSARTAEKLFF
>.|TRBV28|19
CASRLRPGRAKFSNQPQHF
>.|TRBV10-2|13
CASSTDRIYEQFF
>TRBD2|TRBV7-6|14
CASSLRAGGETQYF
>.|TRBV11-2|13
CASSSGNQETQYF
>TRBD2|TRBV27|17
CATRRGITAGASHEQYF
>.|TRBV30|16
CAQTSGQGGRGETQYF
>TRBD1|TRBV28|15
CASSLLLDRDYGYTF
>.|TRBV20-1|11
CSASQQGGYTF
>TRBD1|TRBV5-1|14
CASSLGGGYETQYF
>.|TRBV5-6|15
CASSLGGSSGNTIYF
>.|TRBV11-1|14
CASSFGRGGTEAFF
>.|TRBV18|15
CASSPYPGSDGELFF
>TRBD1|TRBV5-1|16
CASSLAQGGRNTEAFF
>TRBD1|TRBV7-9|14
CASSSGQGDYGYTF
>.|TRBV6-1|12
CASSENLGAAFF
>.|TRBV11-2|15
CASSATAVGSYEQYF
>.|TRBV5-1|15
CASSLVAGYTGELFF